This T cell receptor beta chain comes out of a study of OX40 agonist ivuxolimab in advanced cancers. Produced via immunoSEQ multiplex PCR; TCRdb's table is partial and in-frame only. The profile covers around 59,000 clones, with approximately 86% appearing a single time and about 1% taken by the ten largest. J lost 8 bases, V lost 5 bases, and 4 bases had no gene match. Germline CDR1 and CDR2: SGHTA and FQGNSA. This CDR3 is 14 amino acids long. This chain connects TRBV7-2 to TRBJ1-4; 11 bases align to TRBD1. The input for sequencing was CD4+ or CD8+ T cells sorted from blood, taken in a trial of the OX40 agonist ivuxolimab. The clonotype was recovered from an adult with an advanced solid tumor such as melanoma, head and neck, liver or kidney cancer. This chain's CDR3 is CASSKGTGGEKLFF. In DNA, the CDR3 is TGTGCCAGCAGCAAAGGGACAGGGGGAGAAAAACTGTTTTTT.